This T cell receptor (beta chain) is from a study of T cells in tumors after PD-1 blockade. Background on the study: Prior checkpoint blockade, systemic immunosuppressant use, or anti-cancer therapy within 4 weeks excluded patients. Mean per blood sample: about 100,000 templates (24,679-257,772), some 40,000 unique clonotypes.

V was shortened by 1 base and J by 1 base, with 5 bases between the two germline ends. The CDR3 is made up of 13 amino acids. Germline V gives CDR1 SGHTS, CDR2 YDEGEE. Data came from immunoSEQ multiplex PCR; TCRdb stores just in-frame clones and leaves some out. The sample has over 30,000 clones; more than 70% are singletons. This clone was recorded only once. Tumor or blood genomic DNA was sequenced, with inputs of about 550 ng to 6,004 ng. The sequence was collected from a human donor with basal cell carcinoma. The material was PBMCs, obtained before anti-PD-1 treatment. V usage is TRBV5-8 and J usage is TRBJ1-1; D gene uncertain. The CDR3 sequence is CASSLTKNTEAFF. The CDR3, as DNA: TGTGCCAGCAGCTTGACAAAGAACACTGAAGCTTTCTTT. The whole variable domain, filled in from reference TRBV5-8 and TRBJ1-1, reads EAGVTQSPTHLIKTRGQQATLRCSPISGHTSVYWYQQALGLGLQFLLWYDEGEERNRGNFPPRFSGRQFPNYSSELNVNALELEDSALYLCASSLTKNTEAFFGQGTRLTVV.